This T cell receptor beta chain emerged from a study of response to subunit inactivated influenza vaccine. Broader study findings: Authors suggested few new T cells are recruited by each seasonal influenza vaccination.

TCRdb reanalysed the RT-PCR reads using MiXCR and keeps one entry per CDR3 protein. The sample contains around 750,000 distinct CDR3 sequences, 21% of which appear only once. On this clonotype itself: Its specificity is not known. The junction departs from germline at one end; a sequencing error may be responsible.

Germline CDR1 reads DFQATT; CDR2 reads SNEGSKA (reference sequence). This CDR3 is built from 17 residues. The sample consisted of PBMCs from blood, taken 5 days after vaccination. The chain links TRBV20-1 to TRBJ2-6; weak D call: TRBD2 (6 bases). This TCR derives from a man in his fifties who received an inactivated influenza vaccine. The CDR3 protein is CCASEGLRSSGANVLTF. The CDR3 DNA reads TGCTGTGCCTCGGAGGGACTCAGAAGTTCTGGGGCCAACGTCCTGACTTTC.